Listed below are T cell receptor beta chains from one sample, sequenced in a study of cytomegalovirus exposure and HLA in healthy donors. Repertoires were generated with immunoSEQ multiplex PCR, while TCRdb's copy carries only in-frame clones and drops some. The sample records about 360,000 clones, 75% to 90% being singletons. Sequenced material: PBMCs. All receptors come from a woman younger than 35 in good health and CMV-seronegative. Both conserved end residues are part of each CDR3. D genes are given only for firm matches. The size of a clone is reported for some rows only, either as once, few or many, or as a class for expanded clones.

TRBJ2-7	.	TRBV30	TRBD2	CACGGRAGLNYEQYF	TGTGCCTGCGGAGGGAGGGCAGGGCTAAACTACGAGCAGTACTTC
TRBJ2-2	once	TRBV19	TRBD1	CASSSRQGASNTGELFF	TGTGCCAGTAGTAGCCGACAGGGGGCATCGAACACCGGGGAGCTGTTTTTT
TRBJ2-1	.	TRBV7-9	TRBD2	CASSLVGTSSRSSYNEQFF	TGTGCCAGCAGCTTAGTCGGGACTAGCTCAAGGAGCTCCTACAATGAGCAGTTCTTC
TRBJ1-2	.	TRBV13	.	CASSASNENYGYTF	TGTGCCAGCAGCGCCTCGAATGAGAACTATGGCTACACCTTC
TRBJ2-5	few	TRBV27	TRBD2	CASSSQGAGDRTQYF	TGTGCCAGCAGTTCCCAGGGAGCGGGAGATAGGACCCAGTACTTC
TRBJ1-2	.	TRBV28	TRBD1	CASSPTGNYGYTF	TGTGCCAGCAGTCCGACAGGGAACTATGGCTACACCTTC
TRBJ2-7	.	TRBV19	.	CASSIKGIPYEQYF	TGTGCCAGTAGTATAAAGGGGATCCCCTACGAGCAGTACTTC
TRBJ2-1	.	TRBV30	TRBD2	CAWSRGLAAGEQFF	TGTGCCTGGAGTAGGGGACTAGCGGCGGGGGAGCAGTTCTTC
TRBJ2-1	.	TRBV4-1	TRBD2	CASRSSSGSSYNEQFF	TGCGCCAGCAGATCCTCTAGCGGTTCCTCCTACAATGAGCAGTTCTTC
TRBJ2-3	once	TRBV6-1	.	CAAGWAGFTDTQYF	TGTGCCGCTGGTTGGGCAGGATTCACAGATACGCAGTATTTT
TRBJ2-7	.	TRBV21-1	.	CASSKESGWGQWLEQYF	TGTGCCAGCAGCAAAGAATCGGGGTGGGGGCAATGGCTCGAGCAGTACTTC
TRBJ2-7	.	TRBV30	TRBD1	CACRLDRVSYEQYF	TGTGCCTGCCGTCTGGACAGGGTATCCTACGAGCAGTACTTC
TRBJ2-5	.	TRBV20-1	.	CSGQRQETQYF	TGCAGTGGCCAGCGCCAAGAGACCCAGTACTTC
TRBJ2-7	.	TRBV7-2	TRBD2	CASAGGEDYEQYF	TGTGCCAGCGCGGGGGGGGAGGATTACGAGCAGTACTTC
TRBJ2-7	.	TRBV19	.	CASSTLQGEQYF	TGTGCCAGTAGTACCCTACAGGGCGAGCAGTACTTC
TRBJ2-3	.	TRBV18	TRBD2	CASSPGSGRPGTDTQYF	TGTGCCAGCTCACCAGGAAGCGGGAGGCCCGGCACAGATACGCAGTATTTT
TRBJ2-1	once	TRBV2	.	CASSASNEQFF	TGTGCCAGCAGTGCTAGCAATGAGCAGTTCTTC
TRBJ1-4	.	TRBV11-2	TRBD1	CASSSRRTGENEKLFF	TGTGCCAGCAGCTCCCGAAGGACAGGGGAAAATGAAAAACTGTTTTTT
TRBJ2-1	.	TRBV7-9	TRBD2	CASSPPFGSIAGGREQFF	TGTGCCAGCAGCCCCCCATTTGGGTCAATAGCGGGGGGGCGTGAGCAGTTCTTC
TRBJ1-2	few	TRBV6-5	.	CASSRGSYGYTF	TGTGCCAGCAGCCGCGGATCCTATGGCTACACCTTC
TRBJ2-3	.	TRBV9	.	CASSVAPNPVLDTQYF	TGTGCCAGCAGCGTAGCCCCCAATCCGGTCTTAGATACGCAGTATTTT
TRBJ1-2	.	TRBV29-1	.	CSAAGEWEYGYTF	TGCAGCGCGGCAGGGGAATGGGAATATGGCTACACCTTC
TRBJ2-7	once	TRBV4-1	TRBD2	CASSQAQTSGGYEQYF	TGCGCCAGCAGCCAAGCCCAAACTTCGGGGGGGTACGAGCAGTACTTC
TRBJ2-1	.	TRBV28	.	CASSLSSLNEQFF	TGTGCCAGCAGTTTATCTAGTCTCAATGAGCAGTTCTTC
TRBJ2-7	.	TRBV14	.	CASSQHVGQAYEQYF	TGTGCCAGCAGCCAACATGTTGGCCAGGCCTACGAGCAGTACTTC
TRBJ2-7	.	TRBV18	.	CASSPGAGPYEQYF	TGTGCCAGCTCACCGGGGGCAGGCCCTTACGAGCAGTACTTC
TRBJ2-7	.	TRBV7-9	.	CASSLGGHHSYEQYF	TGTGCCAGCAGCTTAGGGGGGCACCACTCCTACGAGCAGTACTTC
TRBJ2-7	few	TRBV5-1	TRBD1	CASSPDRVHEQYF	TGCGCCAGCAGCCCCGACAGGGTCCACGAGCAGTACTTC
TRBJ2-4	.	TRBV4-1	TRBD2	CASSQVSGLASAKNIQYF	TGCGCCAGCAGCCAAGTTTCCGGACTAGCCTCGGCCAAAAACATTCAGTACTTC
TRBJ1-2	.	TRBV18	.	CASSPPGEFYGYTF	TGTGCCAGCTCACCACCGGGCGAATTCTATGGCTACACCTTC
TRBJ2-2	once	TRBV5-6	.	CASSELQGNTGELFF	TGTGCCAGCAGCGAACTACAGGGGAACACCGGGGAGCTGTTTTTT
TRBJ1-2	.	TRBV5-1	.	CASSSGVVSYGYTF	TGCGCCAGCAGTTCAGGGGTAGTAAGCTATGGCTACACCTTC